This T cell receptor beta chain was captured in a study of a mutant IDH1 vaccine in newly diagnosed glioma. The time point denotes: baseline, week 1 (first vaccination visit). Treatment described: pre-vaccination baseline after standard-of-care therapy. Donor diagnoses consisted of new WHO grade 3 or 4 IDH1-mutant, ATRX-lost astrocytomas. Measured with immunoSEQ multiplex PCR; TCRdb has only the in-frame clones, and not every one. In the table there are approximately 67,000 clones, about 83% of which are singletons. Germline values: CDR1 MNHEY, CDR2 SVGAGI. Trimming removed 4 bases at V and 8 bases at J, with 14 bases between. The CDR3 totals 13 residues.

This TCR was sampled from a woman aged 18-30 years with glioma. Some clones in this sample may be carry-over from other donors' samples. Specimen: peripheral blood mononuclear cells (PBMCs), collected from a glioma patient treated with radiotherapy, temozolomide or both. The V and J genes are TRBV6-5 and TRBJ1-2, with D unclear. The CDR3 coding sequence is TGTGCCAGCAGTTTTCTGACTCTGAGGGGCTACACCTTC. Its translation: CASSFLTLRGYTF.